Below are 9 T cell receptor beta chains sequenced from a single sample in a study of CD8+CD57+ T cells in acquired aplastic anemia (dated 2018 in TCRdb). Sequencing was carried out with an Illumina HiSeq 2000. Genomic DNA served as template for TCR beta VDJ combination and CDR3 sequence profiling. TCRdb passed the public sequencing reads through fastp at Q25 and MiXCR, retaining productive beta sequences. Here each entry gathers all rows of one CDR3 protein and keeps the most common genes and DNA. Recorded for this sample are approximately 300,000 distinct CDR3 sequences; roughly 59% of them occurred a single time. The ten largest clones take up 1% to 1.5% of the sample. The patients picked for sequencing were ones in whom flow cytometry had shown an expansion of CD8+CD57+ cells. The sequencing sample was made of sorted CD4+, CD8+, or CD8+CD57+ T cells (not recorded which) from PBMCs. These receptors were taken from a human donor with aplastic anemia.

This clonotype was recorded many times. The genes are TRBV2 and TRBJ1-4, with 7 positions matching TRBD1. This CDR3 spans 15 amino acids. The germline V gene has CDR1 SNHLY and CDR2 FYNNEI. The J segment lost 8 bases and the V segment lost 3 bases, leaving 9 bases of the junction unmatched. The CDR3 DNA is TGTGCCAGCAGTGAGATGACACAGGGGTCGGAAAAACTGTTTTTT. Translated, it gives CASSEMTQGSEKLFF. Full variable domain (remainder filled in from reference TRBV2 and TRBJ1-4): EPEVTQTPSHQVTQMGQEVILRCVPISNHLYFYWYRQILGQKVEFLVSFYNNEISEKSEIFDDQFSVERPDGSNFTLKIRSTKLEDSAMYFCASSEMTQGSEKLFFGSGTQLSVL.

The chain carries TRBV20-1 and TRBJ1-6, with 8 bases matching TRBD1. With V trimmed by 6 bases and J by 9 bases, 16 bases remained unmatched. The CDR3 covers 16 residues. Germline-derived CDR1 and CDR2 are DFQATT and SNEGSKA (reference sequence). DNA for the CDR3: TGCAGTGCCTCAAGGGATCTACAGGGGGAGAGTTCACCCCTCCACTTT. It codes for CSASRDLQGESSPLHF.

The rearrangement uses TRBV20-1 and TRBJ1-2; D is possibly TRBD1 (6 bases). This CDR3 has 14 residues. V was trimmed by 0 bases and J by 4 bases, leaving 12 bases between them. Germline CDR1 and CDR2: DFQATT and SNEGSKA (reference sequence). The CDR3 DNA reads as TGCAGTGCTAGAGATGAGATAGGGGGCTATGGCTACACCTTC. Translated, it gives CSARDEIGGYGYTF.

This chain links TRBV29-1 with TRBJ2-7, with 14 bases aligning to TRBD2. The CDR3 runs 16 residues. The germline gives CDR1 SQVTM, CDR2 ANQGSEA. J was trimmed by 7 bases and V by 1 base; bases with no gene match: 9. The CDR3: CSVEGLAGGPEGEQYF. In DNA, the CDR3 is TGCAGCGTTGAAGGACTAGCGGGAGGGCCGGAGGGGGAGCAGTACTTC.

The chain combines TRBV2 with TRBJ2-5, with 9 bases lining up with TRBD2. The germline V gene encodes CDR1 SNHLY and CDR2 FYNNEI. V lost 6 bases to trimming and J lost 5 bases; unmatched junction nucleotides: 4. The CDR3 is made up of 13 amino acids. CDR3 region: CASRGTSSETQYF. As DNA, the CDR3 is TGTGCCAGCAGGGGGACTAGCTCTGAGACCCAGTACTTC.

This CDR3 is CASSMAVYNEQFF. The CDR3, as DNA: TGTGCCAGTAGTATGGCCGTGTACAATGAGCAGTTCTTC. The chain is built from TRBV19 and TRBJ2-1, with D uncertain. Between the trimmed V and J ends, which lost 3 bases and 4 bases, there was a span of 7 bases. The CDR3 consists of 13 residues. CDR1 and CDR2 (germline): LNHDA, SQIVND (reference sequence). The entire variable domain, with the rest obtained from reference TRBV19 and TRBJ2-1, is as follows: DGGITQSPKYLFRKEGQNVTLSCEQNLNHDAMYWYRQDPGQGLRLIYYSQIVNDFQKGDIAEGYSVSREKKESFPLTVTSAQKNPTAFYLCASSMAVYNEQFFGPGTRLTVL.

This rearrangement joins TRBV7-7 to TRBJ1-3; D remains ambiguous. In germline, CDR1 is SSHAT, CDR2 FNYEAQ (reference sequence). Trimming stripped 5 bases from V and 0 bases from J, with 17 bases between. CDR3 length equals 17 residues. In nucleotides, the CDR3 is TGTGCCAGCAGCCCCGTGGTAGGTGGAGGCTCTGGAAACACCATATATTTT. This gives the protein CASSPVVGGGSGNTIYF.

V usage is TRBV3-1 and J usage is TRBJ1-6; tentative D call: TRBD1 (6 bases). V lost 2 bases and J lost 9, with 11 bases in between. This CDR3 is built from 14 residues. The V gene's germline CDR1 is LGHDT and CDR2 YNNKEL (reference sequence). CDR3 loop: CASSQMDSASPLHF. The CDR3 DNA is TGTGCCAGCAGCCAAATGGACAGCGCTTCACCCCTCCACTTT.

V usage is TRBV7-9 and J usage is TRBJ2-2; a weak D match, TRBD2 (6 bases). V was shortened by 11 bases and J by 10 bases, with 23 bases between the two germline ends. Germline CDR1 SEHNR, CDR2 FQNEAQ (reference sequence). This CDR3 has 14 residues. CDR3 nucleotide sequence: TGTGCCGGCACGTCGACTAGTTCGGCCGAGGAGCTGTTTTTT. Its protein product is CAGTSTSSAEELFF.